The 13 T cell receptor beta chains in this list originate from one sample, sequenced in a study of cytomegalovirus exposure and HLA in healthy donors. The PCR ran on 60 Vbeta and 13 Jbeta primers. Assay: immunoSEQ multiplex PCR; the TCRdb copy retains only in-frame clones and omits some. This sample has 70,000 to 95,000 clones, with around 62% found just once. Sequences were obtained from PBMCs. The source is a woman aged 30 to 39 in good health and CMV-seropositive.

The genes are TRBV5-1 and TRBJ2-3; 10 bases line up with TRBD2. V lost 0 bases to trimming and J lost 5 bases; unmatched junction nucleotides: 9. This CDR3 spans 17 amino acids. From germline, CDR1 is SGHRS and CDR2 YFSETQ. DNA for the CDR3: TGCGCCAGCAGCTTGGTAACAGCGGGGGGGTTTGGAGATACGCAGTATTTT. This encodes CASSLVTAGGFGDTQYF.

The V gene is TRBV19, the J gene TRBJ1-1, with D possibly TRBD1 on 6 matching bases. V was cut by 11 bases and J by 2 bases, with 18 bases left in between. The CDR3 has 14 amino acids. Germline CDR1 and CDR2: LNHDA and SQIVND (reference sequence). The CDR3 DNA is TGTGCCGCCACTGGGGGCAGGGTAAACACTGAAGCTTTCTTT. It encodes CAATGGRVNTEAFF.

The chain has TRBV5-4 and TRBJ2-3; D might be TRBD2 (7 bases). Germline V gives CDR1 SGHNT, CDR2 YYREEE (reference sequence). This CDR3 has 15 residues. Between the trimmed V and J ends, which lost 1 base and 5 bases, there was a span of 14 bases. The CDR3 DNA reads as TGTGCCAGCAGCTTGAGTGGGGGGGCCGGAGATACGCAGTATTTT. Translated, it gives CASSLSGGAGDTQYF.

This clone was counted a few times. The gene calls are TRBV28 and TRBJ2-1; possibly TRBD1 for D (5 bases). The CDR3 loop spans 12 amino acids. The V gene's germline CDR1 is MDHEN and CDR2 SYDVKM. V lost 5 bases, J lost 4 bases, and 6 bases lay in between. The CDR3 DNA is TGTGCCAGCAGTCACAGGTACAATGAGCAGTTCTTC. Protein product: CASSHRYNEQFF.

The chain couples TRBV9 to TRBJ2-7; 9 bases align to TRBD1. J lost 5 bases, V lost 4 bases, and 13 bases had no gene match. The CDR3 loop spans 16 amino acids. Germline V gene lookup returns CDR1 SGDLS and CDR2 YYNGEE. The chain's CDR3 is CASSSNVGQGLHEQYF. CDR3 bases: TGTGCCAGCAGCTCAAACGTGGGACAGGGTCTCCACGAGCAGTACTTC.

The CDR3 nucleotides are TGTGCCAGTAAAATGACTAGCGGGGTACAGACCCAGTACTTC. This gives the protein CASKMTSGVQTQYF. The chain is built from TRBV19 and TRBJ2-5; 11 bases are shared with TRBD2. Trimming took 7 bases from V and 6 from J; bases not matched to a gene: 7. Germline assignment: CDR1 LNHDA and CDR2 SQIVND (reference sequence). This CDR3 comprises 14 residues.

This clone has more than one count but fewer than ten. The chain links TRBV7-2 to TRBJ1-1, with TRBD1 matching over 7 bases. CDR3 length: 14 amino acids. Unmatched junction bases numbered 4, after V lost 2 bases and J lost 4 bases. Germline V lookup: CDR1 SGHTA, CDR2 FQGNSA. The CDR3 coding sequence is TGTGCCAGCAGCTTATTCGGGACAGCCACTGAAGCTTTCTTT. Encoded protein: CASSLFGTATEAFF.

This rearrangement joins TRBV6-5 to TRBJ2-1; 7 bases map to TRBD1. The CDR3 has 14 residues. From germline, CDR1 is MNHEY and CDR2 SVGAGI. V shed 6 bases and J 3 bases; nucleotides not matched to a gene: 5. CDR3 in amino acids: CASRRQGFYNEQFF. In DNA, the CDR3 is TGTGCCAGCAGAAGACAGGGCTTCTACAATGAGCAGTTCTTC.

The genes are TRBV7-9 and TRBJ2-3; possibly TRBD2 for D (5 bases). The V gene lost 6 bases and the J gene lost 0 bases, with 7 bases spanning the gap. Germline lookup yields CDR1 SEHNR and CDR2 FQNEAQ (reference sequence). CDR3 length equals 13 residues. In nucleotides, the CDR3 is TGTGCCAGCAGGTCGGGAAGCACAGATACGCAGTATTTT. This codes for CASRSGSTDTQYF.

The V and J genes are TRBV2 and TRBJ1-4, with TRBD1 as a possible D gene (5 bases). Looked up from germline, CDR1 is SNHLY and CDR2 is FYNNEI. V was trimmed by 7 bases and J by 8 bases, leaving 17 bases between them. This CDR3 comprises 14 residues. The CDR3 reads CASTKGTLEEKLFF. For the CDR3, the DNA is TGTGCCAGCACCAAAGGGACTCTAGAGGAAAAACTGTTTTTT.

This clone came up a few times. The chain links TRBV30 to TRBJ1-1; no reliable D call. V shed 0 bases and J shed 2 bases, with 7 bases lying between them. From germline, CDR1 is GTSNPN and CDR2 SVGIG (reference sequence). This CDR3 has 13 amino acids. The CDR3 here is CAWSVEGNTEAFF. As DNA, the CDR3 is TGTGCCTGGAGTGTAGAGGGTAACACTGAAGCTTTCTTT.

The V and J genes are TRBV6-5 and TRBJ1-1; no reliable D call. The CDR3 consists of 14 residues. V dropped 7 bases and J dropped 0 bases, with 12 bases sitting between them. Germline CDR1 and CDR2: MNHEY and SVGAGI. This chain's CDR3 is CASMGQEVNTEAFF. CDR3 DNA: TGTGCCAGCATGGGTCAGGAGGTGAACACTGAAGCTTTCTTT.

This clone was seen a handful of times. The chain recombines TRBV5-1 with TRBJ1-1; 7 nucleotides match TRBD1. The CDR3 extends over 16 amino acids. The trim removed 0 bases at V and 1 base at J, leaving 6 bases unmatched. Per the germline V gene, CDR1 is SGHRS and CDR2 is YFSETQ. For the CDR3, the DNA is TGCGCCAGCAGCTTGGCCTTGGGACAGTCGAACACTGAAGCTTTCTTT. Translated: CASSLALGQSNTEAFF. Based on the CDR3 plus reference TRBV5-1 and TRBJ1-1, the full variable domain is KAGVTQTPRYLIKTRGQQVTLSCSPISGHRSVSWYQQTPGQGLQFLFEYFSETQRNKGNFPGRFSGRQFSNSRSEMNVSTLELGDSALYLCASSLALGQSNTEAFFGQGTRLTVV.